These 23 T cell receptor beta chains came from one sample sequenced in a study of T cell repertoires in ileal Crohn's disease. Profiled with immunoSEQ multiplex PCR; TCRdb holds only in-frame clones, not every one. Altogether some 15,000 clones are present, about 75% being singletons, with the ten largest covering roughly 5%. Sequenced: ileal tissue. All receptors come from an adult with Crohn's disease.

This clone showed up just once. V and J are TRBV2 and TRBJ1-2; a possible D gene is TRBD1 (5 bases). With 4 bases removed from V and 2 bases from J, the gap between germline ends came to 8 bases. The CDR3 has 13 residues. Per germline, CDR1 SNHLY and CDR2 FYNNEI. CDR3 sequence reads: CASSGGGNYGYTF. In nucleotides, the CDR3 is TGTGCCAGCAGTGGCGGGGGGAACTATGGCTACACCTTC.

This chain uses TRBV18 with TRBJ2-4; tentative D call: TRBD2 (5 bases). Trimming took off 4 bases at V and 3 bases at J, with 10 bases between the two ends. Germline-derived CDR1 and CDR2 are KGHSH and LQKENI. The CDR3 is 14 amino acids. The chain's CDR3 is CASSQRLDKNIQYF. The CDR3 DNA sequence: TGTGCCAGCTCACAGCGGCTAGACAAAAACATTCAGTACTTC.

The J gene is TRBJ2-5, the V gene TRBV27; 14 positions agree with TRBD2. Germline CDR1 and CDR2: MNHEY and SMNVEV (reference sequence). V lost 5 bases and J lost 7; bases outside the gene matches: 9. The CDR3 contains 16 residues. The DNA of the CDR3 is TGTGCCAGCAGTCCAGGACTAGCGGGGGGCCATGGGACCCAGTACTTC. Its protein is CASSPGLAGGHGTQYF.

The chain is built from TRBV29-1 and TRBJ2-1, with unresolved D. The CDR3 has 17 amino acids. Deletions cut 1 base from V and 2 bases from J, with 18 bases between. Germline lookup yields CDR1 SQVTM and CDR2 ANQGSEA. CDR3 in amino acids: CSVEGLMGSRPYNEQFF. The CDR3 region has the DNA TGCAGCGTTGAAGGGTTGATGGGCAGTCGTCCCTACAATGAGCAGTTCTTC.

The gene calls are TRBV5-1 and TRBJ1-5; 7 bases align to TRBD1. The V and J ends lost 4 bases and 1 base, in that order; junction bases with no gene match: 5. This CDR3 is 15 amino acids long. Looked up from germline, CDR1 is SGHRS and CDR2 is YFSETQ. CDR3 residues: CASSLGQSSNQPQHF. CDR3 nucleotide sequence: TGCGCCAGCAGCCTGGGACAGTCAAGCAATCAGCCCCAGCATTTT.

Turning to this clone: This sample also contains other DNA sequences that code for the same CDR3. The V and J genes are TRBV7-3 and TRBJ2-7; possible D gene TRBD1, 6 bases. Germline CDR1 SGHTA, CDR2 FQGTGA. The V end lost 2 bases, the J end lost 1 base, and 9 bases lay between the germline ends. The CDR3 loop spans 14 amino acids. The CDR3: CASSLGGQSYEQYF. The CDR3 nucleotides are TGTGCCAGCAGCTTAGGGGGACAATCCTACGAGCAGTACTTC. The entire variable domain, with the rest obtained from reference TRBV7-3 and TRBJ2-7, is as follows: GAGVSQTPSNKVTEKGKYVELRCDPISGHTALYWYRQSLGQGPEFLIYFQGTGAADDSGLPNDRFFAVRPEGSVSTLKIQRTERGDSAVYLCASSLGGQSYEQYFGPGTRLTVT.

CDR3 amino acids: CASSRLNIYEQYF. CDR3 sequence (DNA): TGTGCCAGCAGCCGACTAAACATCTACGAGCAGTACTTC. This chain links TRBV13 with TRBJ2-7; perhaps TRBD2 as D (5 bases). V lost 5 bases and J lost 3, with 11 bases in between. The CDR3 has 13 amino acids. Germline V CDR1 and CDR2: PRHDT, FYEKMQ (reference sequence).

The chain joins TRBV4-1 to TRBJ1-5; 8 nucleotides align to TRBD1. Germline V gives CDR1 MGHRA, CDR2 YSYEKL. The ends lost 1 base at V and 4 bases at J; junction bases unmatched: 3. The CDR3 spans 15 residues. The CDR3 bases are TGCGCCAGCAGCCAAGCCGGGACAGGAAATCAGCCCCAGCATTTT. It is translated as CASSQAGTGNQPQHF.

The chain combines TRBV2 with TRBJ1-5; D may be TRBD1 (6 bases). Per the germline V gene, CDR1 is SNHLY and CDR2 is FYNNEI. V gave up 6 bases and J gave up 1 base, with 25 bases separating them. This CDR3 is built from 19 residues. CDR3 loop: CASSLGRGAVVSSNQPQHF. CDR3 coding DNA: TGTGCCAGCAGCCTAGGTCGGGGGGCTGTAGTTTCGAGCAATCAGCCCCAGCATTTT.

There are a few counts of this clone. The CDR3 DNA is TGCGCCAGCAGCTTGGGAGCGTCCTTATACGAGCAGTACTTC. Translating gives CASSLGASLYEQYF. The chain carries TRBV5-1 and TRBJ2-7; D is uncertain. CDR1 and CDR2 (germline): SGHRS, YFSETQ. The CDR3 length is 14 residues. V shed 0 bases and J shed 4 bases, with 11 bases lying between them.

The chain carries TRBV30 and TRBJ2-1; D possibly corresponds to TRBD1 (5 bases). Per the germline V gene, CDR1 is GTSNPN and CDR2 is SVGIG (reference sequence). Trimming removed 2 bases at V and 7 bases at J, with 12 bases between. The CDR3 sequence is 13 residues long. The CDR3 DNA reads TGTGCCTGGAGTCCCCAGGGCTTAAATGAGCAGTTCTTC. This codes for CAWSPQGLNEQFF.

In its sample, this clone was seen a few times. The CDR3 DNA reads TGCGCCAGCAGCTTGGCGCGCCCCAACTACGAGCAGTACTTC. It codes for CASSLARPNYEQYF. The gene calls are TRBV5-1 and TRBJ2-7, with D hard to call. Germline CDR1 is SGHRS and CDR2 is YFSETQ. The V end was cut by 0 bases, the J end by 3 bases, with 10 bases between. The CDR3 spans 14 residues.

The chain uses TRBV5-4 and TRBJ2-1; maybe TRBD2 (6 bases). Trimming left V 1 base short and J 4 bases short, with 9 bases between. There are 14 residues in the CDR3. CDR1 and CDR2 (germline): SGHNT, YYREEE (reference sequence). The CDR3 protein is CASSLRTTYNEQFF. The CDR3 DNA follows: TGTGCCAGCAGCTTGAGGACTACATACAATGAGCAGTTCTTC.

The J gene is TRBJ1-1, the V gene TRBV7-9; D remains ambiguous. The V gene's germline CDR1 is SEHNR and CDR2 FQNEAQ (reference sequence). This CDR3 is built from 16 residues. V was cut by 0 bases and J by 0 bases, with 11 bases left in between. The CDR3 protein is CASSLAGLTMNTEAFF. The CDR3 DNA follows: TGTGCCAGCAGCTTAGCAGGTCTGACTATGAACACTGAAGCTTTCTTT.

Points on this clone: Within the sample, other DNA sequences also encode this same CDR3. This sequence joins TRBV27 and TRBJ2-7; possible D gene TRBD1, 5 bases. This CDR3 spans 13 amino acids. Germline V lookup: CDR1 MNHEY, CDR2 SMNVEV (reference sequence). Trimming cost V 5 bases and J 3 bases, with 11 bases left between them. The CDR3 DNA reads as TGTGCCAGCAGTCCCGGACAAAACTACGAGCAGTACTTC. Protein: CASSPGQNYEQYF.

This clone has more than one count but fewer than ten. The rearrangement links TRBV2 to TRBJ2-3; 8 nucleotides align to TRBD1. Germline V gene lookup returns CDR1 SNHLY and CDR2 FYNNEI. Trimming took 7 bases from V and 3 from J; bases not matched to a gene: 3. The CDR3 is 13 residues long. The CDR3: CASKQGETDTQYF. CDR3 nucleotide sequence: TGTGCCAGCAAACAGGGGGAGACAGATACGCAGTATTTT.

This chain uses TRBV15 with TRBJ1-2; TRBD1 is a possible D gene (5 bases). Trimming shortened V by 1 base and J by 3 bases, and 9 bases separated the two germline ends. The germline gives CDR1 LNHNV, CDR2 YYDKDF (reference sequence). The CDR3 is 14 residues long. The CDR3 spells CATSRGQGDYGYTF. Written as DNA, the CDR3 is TGTGCCACCAGCAGAGGCCAGGGTGACTATGGCTACACCTTC.

This rearrangement joins TRBV6-1 to TRBJ2-6, with D maybe TRBD1 (5 bases). The CDR3 covers 16 residues. Germline CDR1 reads MNHNS; CDR2 reads SASEGT. V dropped 2 bases and J dropped 4 bases, with 12 bases sitting between them. CDR3 bases: TGTGCCAGCAGTGAAACAGTAGGGGCCGGGGCCAACGTCCTGACTTTC. Residues: CASSETVGAGANVLTF.

The genes are TRBV6-6 and TRBJ2-3; tentative D call: TRBD1 (6 bases). Germline assignment: CDR1 MNHNY and CDR2 SVGAGI (reference sequence). CDR3 length: 14 amino acids. V dropped 6 bases and J dropped 2 bases, with 12 bases sitting between them. This CDR3 is CASRDGTLTDTQYF. The CDR3 region has the DNA TGTGCCAGCAGGGACGGGACACTCACAGATACGCAGTATTTT.

This clone is medium-sized (0.01 to 0.1%) in the sample. This chain joins TRBV4-1 and TRBJ1-1; D not certain. Trimming shortened V by 3 bases and J by 1 base, and 6 bases separated the two germline ends. Germline CDR1 is MGHRA and CDR2 is YSYEKL. The CDR3 consists of 13 residues. CDR3 protein: CASSHGSNTEAFF. In nucleotides, the CDR3 is TGCGCCAGCAGCCATGGCTCGAACACTGAAGCTTTCTTT.

The chain joins TRBV4-2 to TRBJ2-3, with 12 bases identical to TRBD2. After removal of 2 bases from V and 3 bases from J, the junction contained 3 bases not matched to a gene. CDR1 is LGHNA, CDR2 YNFKEQ, per germline. This CDR3 comprises 16 residues. The CDR3 nucleotides read TGTGCCAGCAGCCAAACCCTAGCGGGGGGGACAGATACGCAGTATTTT. Its translation: CASSQTLAGGTDTQYF.

The chain carries TRBV6-1 and TRBJ2-5; D possibly corresponds to TRBD1 (5 bases). The J call may be wrong; the DNA end is better matched by TRBJ2-7. CDR3 length: 15 amino acids. Germline lookup yields CDR1 MNHNS and CDR2 SASEGT. The CDR3 protein is CASSEKSGRDYEQYF. The CDR3 DNA sequence: TGTGCCAGCAGTGAAAAATCGGGCAGGGACTACGAGCAGTACTTC.

As to this clone: The sample holds other DNA sequences that translate to the same CDR3. This sequence joins TRBV25-1 and TRBJ1-2, with D tentatively TRBD1 (5 bases). V lost 7 bases and J 3 bases, leaving 12 bases between the germline ends. CDR1 MGHDK and CDR2 SYGVNS come from the germline V gene. CDR3 length: 13 residues. The CDR3 sequence is CASNSPTDYGYTF. As DNA, the CDR3 is TGTGCCAGCAACTCCCCGACAGACTATGGCTACACCTTC.